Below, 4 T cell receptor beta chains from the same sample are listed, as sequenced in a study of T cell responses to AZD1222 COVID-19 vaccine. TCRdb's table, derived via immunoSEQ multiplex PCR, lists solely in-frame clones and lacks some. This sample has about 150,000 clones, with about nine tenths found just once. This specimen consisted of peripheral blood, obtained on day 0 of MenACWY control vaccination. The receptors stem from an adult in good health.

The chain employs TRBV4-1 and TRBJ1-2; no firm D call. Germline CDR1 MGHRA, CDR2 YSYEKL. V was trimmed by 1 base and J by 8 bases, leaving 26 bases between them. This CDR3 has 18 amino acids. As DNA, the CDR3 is TGCGCCAGCAGCCAAGGCCTGGCACGATCCCTTTCGAGGAGGGGCTACACCTTC. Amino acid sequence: CASSQGLARSLSRRGYTF.

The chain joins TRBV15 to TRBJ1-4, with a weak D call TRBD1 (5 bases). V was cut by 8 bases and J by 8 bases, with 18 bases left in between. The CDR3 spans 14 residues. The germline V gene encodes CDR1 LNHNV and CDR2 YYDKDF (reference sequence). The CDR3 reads CATSSPDRTEKLFF. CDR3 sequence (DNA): TGTGCCACCTCGTCCCCCGACAGAACGGAAAAACTGTTTTTT.

Here the CDR3 reads CASSEEVAGGLRDTQYF. CDR3 DNA: TGTGCCAGCAGTGAAGAAGTTGCGGGGGGCCTCAGAGATACGCAGTATTTT. The chain links TRBV6-1 to TRBJ2-3, with 8 bases lining up with TRBD2. CDR1 MNHNS and CDR2 SASEGT come from the germline V gene. V gave up 1 base and J gave up 5 bases; unmatched junction bases: 11. The CDR3 has 17 amino acids.

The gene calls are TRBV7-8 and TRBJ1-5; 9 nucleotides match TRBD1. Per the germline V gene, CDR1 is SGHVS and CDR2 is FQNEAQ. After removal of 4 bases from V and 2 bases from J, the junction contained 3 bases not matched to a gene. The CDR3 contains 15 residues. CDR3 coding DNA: TGTGCCAGCAGCTCCACAGGGGGCGGCAATCAGCCCCAGCATTTT. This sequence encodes CASSSTGGGNQPQHF.